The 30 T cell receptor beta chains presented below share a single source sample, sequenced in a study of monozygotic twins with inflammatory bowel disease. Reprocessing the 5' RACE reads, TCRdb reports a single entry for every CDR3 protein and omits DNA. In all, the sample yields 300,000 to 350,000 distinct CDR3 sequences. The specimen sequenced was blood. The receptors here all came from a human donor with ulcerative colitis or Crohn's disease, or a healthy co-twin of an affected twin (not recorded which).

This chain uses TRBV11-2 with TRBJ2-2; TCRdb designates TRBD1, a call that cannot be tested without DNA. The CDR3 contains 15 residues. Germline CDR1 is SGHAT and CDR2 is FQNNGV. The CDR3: CASSRPGTHTGELFF.

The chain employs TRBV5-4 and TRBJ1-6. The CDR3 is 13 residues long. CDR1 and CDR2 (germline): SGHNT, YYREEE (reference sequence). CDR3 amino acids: CASSSLPLDGLHF.

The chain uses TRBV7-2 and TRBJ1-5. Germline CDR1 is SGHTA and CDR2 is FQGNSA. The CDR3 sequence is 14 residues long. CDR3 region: CASSSSSSNQPQHF.

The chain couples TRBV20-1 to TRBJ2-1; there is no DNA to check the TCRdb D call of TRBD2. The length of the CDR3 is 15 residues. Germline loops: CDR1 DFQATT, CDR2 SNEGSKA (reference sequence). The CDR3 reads CSARTTSGRADEQFF.

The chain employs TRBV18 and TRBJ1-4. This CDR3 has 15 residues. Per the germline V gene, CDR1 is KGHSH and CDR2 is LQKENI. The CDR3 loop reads CASSPYYGDNEKLFF.

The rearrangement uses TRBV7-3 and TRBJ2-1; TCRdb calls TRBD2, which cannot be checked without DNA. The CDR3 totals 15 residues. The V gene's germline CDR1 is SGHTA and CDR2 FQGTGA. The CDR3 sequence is CASSLRSGGPYEQFF.

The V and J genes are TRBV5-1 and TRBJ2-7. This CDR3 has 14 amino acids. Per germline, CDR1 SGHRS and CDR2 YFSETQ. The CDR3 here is CASSLDNSLYEQYF.

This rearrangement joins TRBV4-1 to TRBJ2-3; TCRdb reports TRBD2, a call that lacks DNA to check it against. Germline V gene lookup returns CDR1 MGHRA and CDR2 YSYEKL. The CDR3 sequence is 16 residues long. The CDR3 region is CASSHQRTSGWNTQYF.

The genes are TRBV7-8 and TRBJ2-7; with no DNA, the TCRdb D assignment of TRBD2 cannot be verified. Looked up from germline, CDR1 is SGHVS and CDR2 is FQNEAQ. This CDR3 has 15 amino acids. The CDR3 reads CASSPSARVTYEQYF. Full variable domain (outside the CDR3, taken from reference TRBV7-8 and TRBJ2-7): GAGVSQSPRYKVAKRGQDVALRCDPISGHVSLFWYQQALGQGPEFLTYFQNEAQLDKSGLPSDRFFAERPEGSVSTLKIQRTQQEDSAVYLCASSPSARVTYEQYFGPGTRLTVT.

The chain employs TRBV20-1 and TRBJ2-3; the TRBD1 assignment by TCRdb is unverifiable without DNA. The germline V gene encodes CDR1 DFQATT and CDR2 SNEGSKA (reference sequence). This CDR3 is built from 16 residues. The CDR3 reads CSARDPAGQGTDTQYF.

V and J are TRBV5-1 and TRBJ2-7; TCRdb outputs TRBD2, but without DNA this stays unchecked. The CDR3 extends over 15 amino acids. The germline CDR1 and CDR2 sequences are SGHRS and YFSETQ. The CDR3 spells CASSTDLDQSYEQYF.

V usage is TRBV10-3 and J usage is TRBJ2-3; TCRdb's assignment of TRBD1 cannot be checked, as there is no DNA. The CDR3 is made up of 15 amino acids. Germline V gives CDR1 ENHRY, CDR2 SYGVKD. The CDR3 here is CATNRDHPSGDTQYF.

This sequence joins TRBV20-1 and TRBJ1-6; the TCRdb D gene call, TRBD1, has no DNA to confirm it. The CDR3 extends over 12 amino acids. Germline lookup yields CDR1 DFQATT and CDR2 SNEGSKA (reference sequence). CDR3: CSAPWGGSPLHF.

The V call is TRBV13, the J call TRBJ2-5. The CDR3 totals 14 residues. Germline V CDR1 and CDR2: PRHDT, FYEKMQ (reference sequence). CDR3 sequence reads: CASSPYSDEETQYF.

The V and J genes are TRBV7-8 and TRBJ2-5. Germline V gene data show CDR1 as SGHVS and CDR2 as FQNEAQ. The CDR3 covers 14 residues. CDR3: CASSFSGDQETQYF.

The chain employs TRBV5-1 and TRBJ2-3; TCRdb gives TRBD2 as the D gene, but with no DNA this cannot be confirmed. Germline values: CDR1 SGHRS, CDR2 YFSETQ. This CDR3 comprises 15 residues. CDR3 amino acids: CASSTSAGGRDTQYF.

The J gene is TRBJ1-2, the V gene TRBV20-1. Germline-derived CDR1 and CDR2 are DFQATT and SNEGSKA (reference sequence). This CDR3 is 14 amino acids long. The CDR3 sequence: CSARDQTDPRGYTF.

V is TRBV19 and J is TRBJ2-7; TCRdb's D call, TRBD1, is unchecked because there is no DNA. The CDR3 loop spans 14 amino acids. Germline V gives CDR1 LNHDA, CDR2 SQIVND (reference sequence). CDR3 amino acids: CASSKRQGNYEQYF.

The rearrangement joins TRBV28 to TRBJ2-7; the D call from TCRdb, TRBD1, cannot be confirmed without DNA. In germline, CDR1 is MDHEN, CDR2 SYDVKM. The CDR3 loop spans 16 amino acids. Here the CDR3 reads CASSFPARTLHYEQYF.

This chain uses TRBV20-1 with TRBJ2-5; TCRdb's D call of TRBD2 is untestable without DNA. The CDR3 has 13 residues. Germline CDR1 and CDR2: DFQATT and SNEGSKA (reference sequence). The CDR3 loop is CSALLAPQETQYF.

The CDR3 is CASSQRERGDSYEQYF. This chain uses TRBV4-1 with TRBJ2-7; TCRdb designates TRBD2, a call that cannot be tested without DNA. Germline CDR1 MGHRA, CDR2 YSYEKL. CDR3 length: 16 residues.

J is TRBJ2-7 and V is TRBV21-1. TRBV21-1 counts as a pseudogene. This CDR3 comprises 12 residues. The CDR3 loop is CASGPIRYEQYF.

Here the CDR3 reads CASSIVGGLNEKLFF. The chain employs TRBV7-2 and TRBJ1-4; TCRdb designates TRBD1, a call that cannot be tested without DNA. Germline CDR1 SGHTA, CDR2 FQGNSA. The CDR3 is 15 amino acids. Complete variable domain (other parts from reference TRBV7-2 and TRBJ1-4): GAGVSQSPSNKVTEKGKDVELRCDPISGHTALYWYRQSLGQGLEFLIYFQGNSAPDKSGLPSDRFSAERTGGSVSTLTIQRTQQEDSAVYLCASSIVGGLNEKLFFGSGTQLSVL.

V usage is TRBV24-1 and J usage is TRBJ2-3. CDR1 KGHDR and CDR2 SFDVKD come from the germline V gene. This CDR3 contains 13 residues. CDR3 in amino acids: CATSDFGPDTQYF.

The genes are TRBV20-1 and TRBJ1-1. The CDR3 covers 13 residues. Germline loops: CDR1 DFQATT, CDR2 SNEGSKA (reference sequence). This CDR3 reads CSATRQVMTEAFF.

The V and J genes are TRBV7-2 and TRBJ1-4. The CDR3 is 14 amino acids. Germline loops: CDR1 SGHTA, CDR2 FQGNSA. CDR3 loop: CASSFRATNEKLFF. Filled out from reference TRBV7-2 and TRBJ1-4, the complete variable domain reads GAGVSQSPSNKVTEKGKDVELRCDPISGHTALYWYRQSLGQGLEFLIYFQGNSAPDKSGLPSDRFSAERTGGSVSTLTIQRTQQEDSAVYLCASSFRATNEKLFFGSGTQLSVL.

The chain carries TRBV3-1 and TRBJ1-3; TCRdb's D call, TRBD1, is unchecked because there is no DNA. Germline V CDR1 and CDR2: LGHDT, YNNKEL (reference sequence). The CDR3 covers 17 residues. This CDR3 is CASSPLSGQASGNTIYF.

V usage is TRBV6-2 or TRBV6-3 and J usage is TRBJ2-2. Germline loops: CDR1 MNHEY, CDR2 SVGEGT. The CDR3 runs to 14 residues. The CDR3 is CASSATGTTGELFF.

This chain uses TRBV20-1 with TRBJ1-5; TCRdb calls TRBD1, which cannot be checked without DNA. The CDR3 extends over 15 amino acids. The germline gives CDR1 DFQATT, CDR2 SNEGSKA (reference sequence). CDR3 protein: CSAGSRVSGDQPQHF.

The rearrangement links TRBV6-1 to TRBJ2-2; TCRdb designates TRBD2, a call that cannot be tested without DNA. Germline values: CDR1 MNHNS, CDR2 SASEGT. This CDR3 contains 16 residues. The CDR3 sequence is CASRERGGTNTGELFF.